This section outlines one T cell receptor (beta chain) sequence together with its context. The data belong to a study of shared clonotypes between healthy human individuals. V was pared by 2 bases and J by 1 base, with 11 bases between. CDR1 SGHVS and CDR2 FQNEAQ come from the germline V gene. CDR3 length: 15 amino acids. As handled by the study authors: In the immunoSEQ data, sequences were junction-only and lacked quality scores, so filtering differed. This table comes from immunoSEQ multiplex PCR, and its TCRdb copy is limited to in-frame clones, with some not included. The V and J calls and clone size come from that table; D and trimming were worked out from the DNA. The table shows fewer than 1.6 million clones, with just under 99% occurring only once.

This sequence originates from a young man in good health. V is TRBV7-8 and J is TRBJ1-1; possible D gene TRBD1, 5 bases. Source material: naive CD4+ T cells sorted from blood. Subset specified: CD45RA+ positively selected. The CDR3 spells CASSLNRQRNTEAFF. In DNA, the CDR3 is TGTGCCAGCAGCTTAAATAGACAGAGGAACACTGAAGCTTTCTTT.